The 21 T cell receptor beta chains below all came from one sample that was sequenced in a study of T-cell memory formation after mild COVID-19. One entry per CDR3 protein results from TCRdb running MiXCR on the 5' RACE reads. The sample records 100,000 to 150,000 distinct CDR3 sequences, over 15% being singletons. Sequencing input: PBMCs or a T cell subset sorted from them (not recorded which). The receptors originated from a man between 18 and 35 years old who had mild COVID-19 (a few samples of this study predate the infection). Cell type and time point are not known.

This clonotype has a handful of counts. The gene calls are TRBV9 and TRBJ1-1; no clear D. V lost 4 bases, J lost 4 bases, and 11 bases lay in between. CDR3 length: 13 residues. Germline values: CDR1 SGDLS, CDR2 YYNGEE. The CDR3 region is CASSIGERTEAFF. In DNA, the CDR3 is TGTGCCAGCAGCATCGGGGAGCGCACTGAAGCTTTCTTT.

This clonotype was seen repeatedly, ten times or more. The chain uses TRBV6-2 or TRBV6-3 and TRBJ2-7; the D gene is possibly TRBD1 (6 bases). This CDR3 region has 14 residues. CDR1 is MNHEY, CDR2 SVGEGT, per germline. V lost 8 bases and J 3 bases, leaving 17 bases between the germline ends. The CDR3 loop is CASEQQGRGYEQYF. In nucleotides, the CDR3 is TGTGCCAGCGAGCAACAGGGCCGTGGCTACGAGCAGTACTTC.

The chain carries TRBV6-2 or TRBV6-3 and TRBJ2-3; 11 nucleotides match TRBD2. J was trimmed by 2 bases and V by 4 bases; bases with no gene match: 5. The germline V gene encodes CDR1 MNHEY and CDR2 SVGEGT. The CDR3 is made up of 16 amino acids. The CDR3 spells CASSSSSGGITDTQYF. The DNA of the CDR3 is TGTGCCAGCAGTTCCTCTAGCGGGGGGATCACAGATACGCAGTATTTT.

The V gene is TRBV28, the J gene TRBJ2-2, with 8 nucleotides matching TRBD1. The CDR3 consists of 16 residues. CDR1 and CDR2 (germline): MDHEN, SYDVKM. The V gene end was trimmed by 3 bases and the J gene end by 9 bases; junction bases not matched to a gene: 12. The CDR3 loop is CASSFGSGGGSRELFF. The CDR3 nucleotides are TGTGCCAGCAGTTTCGGGTCAGGGGGCGGATCCAGGGAGCTGTTTTTT.

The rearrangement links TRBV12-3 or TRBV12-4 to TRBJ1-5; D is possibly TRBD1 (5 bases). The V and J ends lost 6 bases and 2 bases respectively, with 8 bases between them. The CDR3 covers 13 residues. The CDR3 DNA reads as TGTGCCAGCAGCGGACACGGCAATCAGCCCCAGCATTTT. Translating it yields CASSGHGNQPQHF.

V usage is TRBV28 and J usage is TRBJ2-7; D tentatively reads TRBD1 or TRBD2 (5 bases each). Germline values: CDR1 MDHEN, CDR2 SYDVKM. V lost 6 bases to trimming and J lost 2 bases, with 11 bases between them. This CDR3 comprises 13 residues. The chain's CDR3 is CASSRDAPYEQYV. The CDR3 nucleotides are TGTGCCAGCAGCCGGGACGCCCCCTACGAGCAGTACGTC.

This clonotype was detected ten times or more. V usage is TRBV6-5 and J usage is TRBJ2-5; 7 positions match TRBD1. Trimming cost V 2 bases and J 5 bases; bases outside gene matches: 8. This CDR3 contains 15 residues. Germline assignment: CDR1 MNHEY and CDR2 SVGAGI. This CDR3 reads CASSYDRAGGETQYF. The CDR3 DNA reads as TGTGCCAGCAGTTACGACAGGGCCGGAGGCGAGACCCAGTACTTC.

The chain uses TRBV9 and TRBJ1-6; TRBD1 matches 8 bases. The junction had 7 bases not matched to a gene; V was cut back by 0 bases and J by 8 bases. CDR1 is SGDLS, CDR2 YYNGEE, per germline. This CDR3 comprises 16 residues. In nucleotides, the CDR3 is TGTGCCAGCAGCGTAGCCGGGACAGGAGAGCATTCACCCCTCCACTTT. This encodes CASSVAGTGEHSPLHF.

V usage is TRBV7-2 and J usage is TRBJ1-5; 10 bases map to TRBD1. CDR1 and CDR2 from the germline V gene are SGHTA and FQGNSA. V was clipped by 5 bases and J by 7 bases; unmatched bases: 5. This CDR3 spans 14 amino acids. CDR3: CASSQRTGGQPQHF. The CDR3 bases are TGTGCCAGCAGCCAACGGACAGGGGGACAGCCCCAGCATTTT.

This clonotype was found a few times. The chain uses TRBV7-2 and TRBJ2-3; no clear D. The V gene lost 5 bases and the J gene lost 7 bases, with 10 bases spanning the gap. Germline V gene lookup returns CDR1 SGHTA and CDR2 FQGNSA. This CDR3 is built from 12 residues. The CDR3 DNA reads TGTGCCAGCAGCCAACCCGGGTATACGCAGTATTTT. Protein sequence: CASSQPGYTQYF.

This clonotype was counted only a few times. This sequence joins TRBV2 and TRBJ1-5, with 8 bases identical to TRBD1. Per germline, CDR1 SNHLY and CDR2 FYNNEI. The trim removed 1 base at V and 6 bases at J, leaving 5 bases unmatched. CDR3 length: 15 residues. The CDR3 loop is CASSEGAGGSQPQHF. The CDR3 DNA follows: TGTGCCAGCAGTGAAGGGGCAGGGGGCTCTCAGCCCCAGCATTTT.

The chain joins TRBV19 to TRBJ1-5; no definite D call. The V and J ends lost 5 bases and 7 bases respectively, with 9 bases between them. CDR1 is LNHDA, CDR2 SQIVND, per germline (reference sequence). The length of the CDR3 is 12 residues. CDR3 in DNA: TGTGCCAGTAGTCGAGGAAAACAGCCCCAGCATTTT. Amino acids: CASSRGKQPQHF.

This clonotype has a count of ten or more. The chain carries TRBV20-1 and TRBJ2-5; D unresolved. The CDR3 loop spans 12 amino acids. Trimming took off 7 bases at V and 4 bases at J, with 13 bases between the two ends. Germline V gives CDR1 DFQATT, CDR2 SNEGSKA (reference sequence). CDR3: CSGSRAIETQYF. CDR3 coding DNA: TGCAGTGGGTCTAGGGCCATAGAGACCCAGTACTTC.

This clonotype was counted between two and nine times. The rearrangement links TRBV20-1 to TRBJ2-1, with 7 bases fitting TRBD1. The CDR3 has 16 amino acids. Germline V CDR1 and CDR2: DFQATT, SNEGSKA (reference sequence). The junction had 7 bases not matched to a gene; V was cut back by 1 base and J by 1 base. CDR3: CSARATGDPSYNEQFF. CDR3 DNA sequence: TGCAGTGCTAGAGCAACAGGGGATCCGTCCTACAATGAGCAGTTCTTC.

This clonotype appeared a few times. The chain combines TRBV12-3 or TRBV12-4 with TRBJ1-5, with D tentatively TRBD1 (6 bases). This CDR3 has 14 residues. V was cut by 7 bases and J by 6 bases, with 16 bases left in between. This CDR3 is CASKNSGEGQPQHF. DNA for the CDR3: TGTGCCAGCAAGAACTCAGGGGAAGGTCAGCCCCAGCATTTT.

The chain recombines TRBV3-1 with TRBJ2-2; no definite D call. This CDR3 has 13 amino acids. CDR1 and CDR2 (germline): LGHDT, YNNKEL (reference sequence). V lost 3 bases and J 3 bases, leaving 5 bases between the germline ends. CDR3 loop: CASSQTYTGELFF. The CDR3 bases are TGTGCCAGCAGCCAGACATACACCGGGGAGCTGTTTTTT.

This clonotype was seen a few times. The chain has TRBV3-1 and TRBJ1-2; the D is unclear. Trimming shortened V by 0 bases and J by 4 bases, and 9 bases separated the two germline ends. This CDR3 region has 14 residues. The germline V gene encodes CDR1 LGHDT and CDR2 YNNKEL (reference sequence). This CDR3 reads CASSQEAGFYGYTF. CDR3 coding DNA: TGTGCCAGCAGCCAAGAAGCTGGGTTCTATGGCTACACCTTC.

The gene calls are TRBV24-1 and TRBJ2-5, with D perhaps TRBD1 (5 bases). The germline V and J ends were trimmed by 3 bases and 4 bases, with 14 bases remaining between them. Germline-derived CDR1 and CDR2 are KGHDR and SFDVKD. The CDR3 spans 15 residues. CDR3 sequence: CATSDAAGQRETQYF. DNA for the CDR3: TGTGCCACCAGTGATGCCGCAGGGCAACGAGAGACCCAGTACTTC.

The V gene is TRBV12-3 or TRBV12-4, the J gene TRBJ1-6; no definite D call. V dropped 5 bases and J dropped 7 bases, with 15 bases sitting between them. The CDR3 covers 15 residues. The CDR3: CASSLRRTTNSPLHF. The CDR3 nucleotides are TGTGCCAGCAGTCTAAGACGGACCACCAATTCACCCCTCCACTTT.

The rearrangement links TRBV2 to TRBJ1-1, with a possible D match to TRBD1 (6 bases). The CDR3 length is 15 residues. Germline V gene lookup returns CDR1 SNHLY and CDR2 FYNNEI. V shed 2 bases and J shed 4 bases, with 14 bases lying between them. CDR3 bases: TGTGCCAGCAGTGAACTACCAGGGGCGGGCACTGAAGCTTTCTTT. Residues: CASSELPGAGTEAFF.

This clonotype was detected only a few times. CDR3 region: CASSSRREQFF. CDR3 DNA sequence: TGTGCCAGCAGTTCTCGTCGTGAGCAGTTCTTC. The chain couples TRBV6-5 to TRBJ2-1; D not resolved. The germline CDR1 and CDR2 sequences are MNHEY and SVGAGI. The CDR3 spans 11 residues. The V and J ends lost 4 bases and 9 bases respectively, with 7 bases between them.